The present T cell receptor beta chain was sequenced within a study of T cell clonotyping in hematopoietic cell transplantation. Across the study: Recipients' pretransplant samples followed cytoreduction. General study findings and limits: Graft donor and pretransplant recipient Inverse Simpson Index values predicted broader posttransplant TCR diversity. Few recipient clonotypes overlapped donors; over 95% were de novo at given depth.

Germline CDR1 SEHNR, CDR2 FQNEAQ (reference sequence). The CDR3 covers 12 residues. Trimming cost V 6 bases and J 1 base, with 6 bases left between them. Profiled with immunoSEQ multiplex PCR; TCRdb holds only in-frame clones, not every one. The sample has some 29,000 clones, roughly 84% seen once. Time point meaning: recipient sample about 28 days before transplant, after cytoreduction. Samples: about 28 days before transplant, then days 30, 100 and 180 after. This clone appeared a few times. Its cognate antigen is unknown. The sequenced sample was peripheral blood mononuclear cells, obtained before stem cell transplant. The sequence was collected from a man aged 35-49 years with acute myeloid leukemia. Some clones in this sample may be carry-over from other donors' samples. The V call is TRBV7-9, the J call TRBJ1-1, with D uncertain. This CDR3 is CASRPWNTEAFF. CDR3 bases: TGTGCCAGCAGGCCTTGGAACACTGAAGCTTTCTTT.